This T cell receptor (beta chain) was found in a study of blood T cell repertoires in COVID-19. Study summary: Sample material is recorded as cDNA or gDNA derived from T cells, B-cell-depleted T cells, or PBMCs.

V lost 5 bases to trimming and J lost 4 bases; unmatched junction nucleotides: 10. The CDR3 sequence is 17 residues long. The germline gives CDR1 SGHTA, CDR2 FQGTGA. Generated by immunoSEQ multiplex PCR, the TCRdb table keeps only in-frame clones and is missing some. This table holds about 150,000 clones, around 88% found once. The sample taken for sequencing was peripheral blood. This TCR came from a human donor in a cohort sampled during active COVID-19. The chain combines TRBV7-3 with TRBJ2-3; 12 nucleotides match TRBD2. The CDR3 reads CASSRGLAGSRSDTQYF. CDR3 coding DNA: TGTGCCAGCAGCCGTGGACTAGCGGGGTCCAGATCAGATACGCAGTATTTT.